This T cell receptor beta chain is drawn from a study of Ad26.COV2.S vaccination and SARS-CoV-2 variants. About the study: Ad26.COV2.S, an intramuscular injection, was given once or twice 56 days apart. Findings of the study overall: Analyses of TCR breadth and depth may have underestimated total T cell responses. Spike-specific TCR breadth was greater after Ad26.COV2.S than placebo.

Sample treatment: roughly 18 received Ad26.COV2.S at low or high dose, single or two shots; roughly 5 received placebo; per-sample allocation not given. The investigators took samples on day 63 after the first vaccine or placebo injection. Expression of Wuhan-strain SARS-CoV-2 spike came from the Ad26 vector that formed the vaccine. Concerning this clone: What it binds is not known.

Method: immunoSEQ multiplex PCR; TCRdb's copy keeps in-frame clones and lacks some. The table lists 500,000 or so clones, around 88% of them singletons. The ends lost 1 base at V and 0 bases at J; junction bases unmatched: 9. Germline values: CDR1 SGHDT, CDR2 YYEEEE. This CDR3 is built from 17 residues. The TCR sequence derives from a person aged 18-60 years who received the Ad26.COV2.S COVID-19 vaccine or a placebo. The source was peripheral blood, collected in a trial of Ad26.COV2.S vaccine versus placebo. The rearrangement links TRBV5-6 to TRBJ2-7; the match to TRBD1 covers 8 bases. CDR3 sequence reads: CASSLLPRQGRSYEQYF. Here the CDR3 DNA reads TGTGCCAGCAGCTTGTTGCCGAGACAGGGGCGCTCCTACGAGCAGTACTTC.